This entry lists 19 T cell receptor beta chains sequenced from one sample in a study of cytomegalovirus exposure and HLA in healthy donors. PCR used 60 Vbeta primers and 13 Jbeta primers. The protocol was immunoSEQ multiplex PCR, while the TCRdb copy is restricted to in-frame clones and leaves out a portion. The sample includes about 110,000 clones, about four fifths of them seen just once. Sequences were obtained from PBMCs. These receptors originate from a man aged 25-45 years in good health and CMV-seropositive.

The chain is built from TRBV5-1 and TRBJ1-2; TRBD1 aligns across 7 bases. V lost 4 bases and J lost 8; bases outside the gene matches: 8. The CDR3 is 13 residues long. Per germline, CDR1 SGHRS and CDR2 YFSETQ. The CDR3 nucleotides read TGCGCCAGCAGCAAGACAGGGCTAGAGGGCTACACCTTC. This encodes CASSKTGLEGYTF.

The V and J genes are TRBV29-1 and TRBJ2-7, with D possibly matching TRBD1 (6 bases). V was trimmed by 4 bases and J by 5 bases, leaving 15 bases between them. CDR3 size: 13 residues. Germline CDR1 and CDR2: SQVTM and ANQGSEA. The CDR3 spells CSVAKGVLHEQYF. DNA for the CDR3: TGCAGCGTTGCCAAGGGGGTACTCCACGAGCAGTACTTC.

This clone showed up just a few times. The chain joins TRBV5-1 to TRBJ2-5, with D perhaps matching TRBD1 (5 bases). The V gene's germline CDR1 is SGHRS and CDR2 YFSETQ. The CDR3 covers 16 residues. The V end lost 2 bases, the J end lost 1 base, and 15 bases lay between the germline ends. The CDR3 reads CASSFWWQGSQETQYF. As DNA, the CDR3 is TGCGCCAGCAGCTTCTGGTGGCAGGGATCCCAAGAGACCCAGTACTTC.

The chain employs TRBV18 and TRBJ1-2, with 8 bases lining up with TRBD1. V lost 6 bases, J lost 7 bases, and 7 bases stayed unmatched. Germline V gene data show CDR1 as KGHSH and CDR2 as LQKENI. The CDR3 is made up of 13 amino acids. DNA of the CDR3: TGTGCCAGCTCGCCCGGACAGGGTGGTGGCTACACCTTC. This sequence encodes CASSPGQGGGYTF.

This clone showed up just a few times. This rearrangement joins TRBV27 to TRBJ2-7, with 8 bases that match TRBD2. V gave up 4 bases and J gave up 9 bases; unmatched junction bases: 35. In germline, CDR1 is MNHEY, CDR2 SMNVEV (reference sequence). This CDR3 spans 22 amino acids. CDR3 DNA sequence: TGTGCCAGCAGTTCCTACGGACTAGCCAACGTTCGGGACCCCTCCAACCAATTCGGGCAGTACGTC. Protein product: CASSSYGLANVRDPSNQFGQYV.

The chain joins TRBV28 to TRBJ1-1, with D hard to call. CDR1 and CDR2 (germline): MDHEN, SYDVKM. The V end was cut by 3 bases, the J end by 4 bases, with 6 bases between. This CDR3 contains 12 residues. The CDR3, as DNA: TGTGCCAGCAGTTTTTCCTCCACTGAAGCTTTCTTT. Residues: CASSFSSTEAFF.

This rearrangement joins TRBV11-2 to TRBJ2-5; a possible D gene is TRBD2 (6 bases). This CDR3 spans 14 amino acids. V lost 0 bases to trimming and J lost 4 bases, with 9 bases between them. CDR1 is SGHAT, CDR2 FQNNGV, per germline. The CDR3 sequence: CASSLDSGGETQYF. Written as DNA, the CDR3 is TGTGCCAGCAGCTTAGATTCCGGGGGAGAGACCCAGTACTTC.

The chain recombines TRBV2 with TRBJ2-7; tentatively, D is TRBD2 (5 bases). Trimming removed 7 bases at V and 3 bases at J, with 16 bases between. Per the germline V gene, CDR1 is SNHLY and CDR2 is FYNNEI. The CDR3 extends over 14 amino acids. CDR3 sequence reads: CASTLRASFYEQYF. CDR3 in DNA: TGTGCCAGCACCCTGAGGGCCTCGTTCTACGAGCAGTACTTC. Based on the CDR3 plus reference TRBV2 and TRBJ2-7, the full variable domain is EPEVTQTPSHQVTQMGQEVILRCVPISNHLYFYWYRQILGQKVEFLVSFYNNEISEKSEIFDDQFSVERPDGSNFTLKIRSTKLEDSAMYFCASTLRASFYEQYFGPGTRLTVT.

The V and J genes are TRBV5-1 and TRBJ1-5; D is perhaps TRBD1 (5 bases). Trimming cost V 0 bases and J 7 bases, with 8 bases left between them. Per germline, CDR1 SGHRS and CDR2 YFSETQ. The CDR3 totals 13 residues. CDR3 protein: CASSLAGDQPQHF. The CDR3 region has the DNA TGCGCCAGCAGCTTGGCGGGGGACCAGCCCCAGCATTTT. Based on the CDR3 plus reference TRBV5-1 and TRBJ1-5, the full variable domain is KAGVTQTPRYLIKTRGQQVTLSCSPISGHRSVSWYQQTPGQGLQFLFEYFSETQRNKGNFPGRFSGRQFSNSRSEMNVSTLELGDSALYLCASSLAGDQPQHFGDGTRLSIL.

About this clone: The junction departs from the called germline gene at one end, perhaps through a read error. The sample has other DNA sequences that encode this CDR3 too. The DNA of the CDR3 is TGTGCTAGCAGTGACCTCCGGGACAGTACAGATACGCAGTATTTT. This encodes CASSDLRDSTDTQYF. The V and J genes are TRBV6-1 and TRBJ2-3, with 7 bases aligning to TRBD1. This CDR3 region has 15 residues. Germline V gene sequence: CDR1 MNHNS, CDR2 SASEGT.

This chain links TRBV9 with TRBJ2-7, with D hard to call. CDR3 length equals 14 residues. Per the germline V gene, CDR1 is SGDLS and CDR2 is YYNGEE. With 0 bases removed from V and 4 bases from J, the gap between germline ends came to 11 bases. CDR3 nucleotide sequence: TGTGCCAGCAGCGTAGGAGGATACGGTTACGAGCAGTACTTC. Protein product: CASSVGGYGYEQYF.

The chain has TRBV19 and TRBJ1-6; 11 nucleotides line up with TRBD1. V lost 1 base and J lost 10; bases outside the gene matches: 3. The V gene's germline CDR1 is LNHDA and CDR2 SQIVND (reference sequence). CDR3 size: 15 residues. The CDR3 coding sequence is TGTGCCAGTAGTATAGGGACAGGGGGCTTATCACCCCTCCACTTT. Translation: CASSIGTGGLSPLHF.

V is TRBV5-1 and J is TRBJ2-1; 9 bases agree with TRBD1. V dropped 0 bases and J dropped 2; count of bases not matched to a gene: 6. In germline, CDR1 is SGHRS, CDR2 YFSETQ. The CDR3 runs to 17 residues. In DNA form, the CDR3 reads TGCGCCAGCAGCTTGGAACCGGGACAGGGAACCTACAATGAGCAGTTCTTC. Encoded protein: CASSLEPGQGTYNEQFF.

The chain recombines TRBV6-1 with TRBJ1-2; a weak D match, TRBD1 (6 bases). The CDR3 runs to 12 residues. Germline V gene lookup returns CDR1 MNHNS and CDR2 SASEGT. V lost 7 bases and J 4 bases, leaving 10 bases between the germline ends. In DNA, the CDR3 is TGTGCCAGCAAACAGGGTGTCTATGGCTACACCTTC. Translating gives CASKQGVYGYTF.

The chain uses TRBV5-6 and TRBJ2-3, with TRBD1 matching 8 bases. V shed 5 bases and J 1 base; nucleotides not matched to a gene: 12. The CDR3 has 17 residues. Per germline, CDR1 SGHDT and CDR2 YYEEEE. The chain's CDR3 is CASSHTGTGVGTDTQYF. The CDR3 DNA reads TGTGCCAGCAGTCATACTGGGACAGGTGTTGGCACAGATACGCAGTATTTT.

The gene calls are TRBV30 and TRBJ2-7; D might be TRBD2 (6 bases). The CDR3 runs 15 residues. V was pared by 2 bases and J by 4 bases, with 18 bases between. Germline V gene sequence: CDR1 GTSNPN, CDR2 SVGIG (reference sequence). CDR3 sequence: CAWSLEGRDEYEQYV. In nucleotides, the CDR3 is TGTGCCTGGAGTCTGGAGGGCAGGGATGAGTACGAGCAGTACGTC.

V usage is TRBV10-3 and J usage is TRBJ1-4; possibly TRBD1 for D (6 bases). The CDR3 is made up of 15 amino acids. Germline V gene data show CDR1 as ENHRY and CDR2 as SYGVKD. V shed 3 bases and J shed 7 bases, with 15 bases lying between them. This CDR3 is CAISDTGGKGEKLFF. CDR3 nucleotide sequence: TGTGCCATCAGTGATACTGGGGGCAAAGGTGAAAAACTGTTTTTT.

This chain connects TRBV10-1 to TRBJ1-5, with D possibly matching TRBD1 (6 bases). Germline V gives CDR1 WNHNN, CDR2 SYGVQD (reference sequence). V was cut by 2 bases and J by 7 bases, with 9 bases left in between. The CDR3 covers 13 residues. The CDR3 reads CASSEAGDQPQHF. DNA of the CDR3: TGCGCCAGCAGTGAGGCAGGGGACCAGCCCCAGCATTTT.

The J gene is TRBJ1-5, the V gene TRBV10-3; D ambiguous. Deletions cut 6 bases from V and 7 bases from J, with 10 bases between. The CDR3 has 12 residues. Germline V lookup: CDR1 ENHRY, CDR2 SYGVKD. The CDR3 protein is CAIRAEDQPQHF. The CDR3 DNA reads TGTGCCATCAGGGCGGAGGACCAGCCCCAGCATTTT.